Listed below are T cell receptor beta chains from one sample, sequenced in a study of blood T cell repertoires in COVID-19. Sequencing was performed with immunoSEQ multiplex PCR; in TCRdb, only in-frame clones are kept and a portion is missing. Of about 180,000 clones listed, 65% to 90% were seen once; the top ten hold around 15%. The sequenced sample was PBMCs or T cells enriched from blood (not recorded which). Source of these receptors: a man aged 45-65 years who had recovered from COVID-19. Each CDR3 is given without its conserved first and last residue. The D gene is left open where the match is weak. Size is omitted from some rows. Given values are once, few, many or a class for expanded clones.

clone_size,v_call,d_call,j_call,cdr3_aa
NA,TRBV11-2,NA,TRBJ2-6,ASSLGRGGGPSGANVLT
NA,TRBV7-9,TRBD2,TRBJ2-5,ASRSGGAGETQY
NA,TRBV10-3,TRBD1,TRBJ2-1,AISGQQGAATGEQF
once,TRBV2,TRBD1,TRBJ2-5,ASTRTGGVQTQY
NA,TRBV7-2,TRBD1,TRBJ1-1,ASSLRTGTVMNTEAF
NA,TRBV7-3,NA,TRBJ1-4,ASSLRRGPGEKLF
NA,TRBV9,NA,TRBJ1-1,ASSVLPGIDTEAF
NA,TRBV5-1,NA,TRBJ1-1,ASSLGGRTEAF
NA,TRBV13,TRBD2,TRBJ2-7,ASSSPSSGGYEQY
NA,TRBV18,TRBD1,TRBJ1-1,ASSNRDRGPEAF
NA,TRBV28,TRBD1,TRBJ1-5,ASLQGARFGNQPQH
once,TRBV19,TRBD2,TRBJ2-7,ASSPGTSGGAREQY
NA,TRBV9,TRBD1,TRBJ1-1,ASSVATGANTEAF
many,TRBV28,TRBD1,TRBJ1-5,ASSSGQGTQPQH
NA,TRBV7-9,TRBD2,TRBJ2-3,ASSLGTSGGAFGDTQY
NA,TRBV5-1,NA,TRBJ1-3,ASSLQGGGNTIY
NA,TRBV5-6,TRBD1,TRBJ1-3,ASSGGQGSGNTIY
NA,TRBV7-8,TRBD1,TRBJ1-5,ASSTRQGNQPQH
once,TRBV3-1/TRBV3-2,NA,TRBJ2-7,ASSQLRGKHEQY
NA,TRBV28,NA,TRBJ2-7,ASSLSRPEQY
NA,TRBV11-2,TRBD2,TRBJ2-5,ASSLRRGEWGETQY
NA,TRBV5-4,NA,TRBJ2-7,ASSLKGPGEQY
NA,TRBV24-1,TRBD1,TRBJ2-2,ATSDWTGANTGELF
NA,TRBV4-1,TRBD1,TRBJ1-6,ASSGTGSSYNSPLH
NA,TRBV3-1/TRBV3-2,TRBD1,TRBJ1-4,ASSQTDRAPPSGLF
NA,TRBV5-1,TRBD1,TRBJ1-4,ASSFRTGGADEKLF
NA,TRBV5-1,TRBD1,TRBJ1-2,ASSPEGQGLLYGYT
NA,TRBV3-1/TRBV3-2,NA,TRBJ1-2,ASSPRQLPGYGYT
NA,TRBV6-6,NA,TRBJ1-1,ASSYQLREYTEAF
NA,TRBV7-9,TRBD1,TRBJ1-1,ASSAGQGAMHTEAF
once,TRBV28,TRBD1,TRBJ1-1,ASTPNRGSTEAF
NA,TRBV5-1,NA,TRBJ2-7,ASSPGGASGAYEQY
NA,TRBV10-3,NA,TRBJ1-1,AISERGGNTEAF
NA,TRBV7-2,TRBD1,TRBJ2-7,ASSPRTGGTYEQY
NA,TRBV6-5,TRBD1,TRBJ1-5,ASRLQGAVNQPQH
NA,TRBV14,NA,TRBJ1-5,ASSGRGNQPQH
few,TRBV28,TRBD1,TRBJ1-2,ASSFTGGYGYT
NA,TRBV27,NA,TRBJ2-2,ASREVGASGELF
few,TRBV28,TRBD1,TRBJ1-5,ASRGQVGQPQH
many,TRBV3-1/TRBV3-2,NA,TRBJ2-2,ASSQGAGTGELF
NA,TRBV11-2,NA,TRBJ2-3,ASSLVAFSADTQY
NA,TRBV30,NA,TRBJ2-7,AWSVQGTHEQY
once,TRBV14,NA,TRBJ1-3,ASSLSGGNTIY
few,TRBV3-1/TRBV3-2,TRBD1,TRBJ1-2,ASSLPGQGRIDGYT
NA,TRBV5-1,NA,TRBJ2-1,ASSEGTGNREQF
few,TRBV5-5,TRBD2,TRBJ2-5,ASSLGLAGGETQY
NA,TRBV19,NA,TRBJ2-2,ASNIGQSTGELF
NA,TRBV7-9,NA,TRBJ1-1,ASSFQREAF
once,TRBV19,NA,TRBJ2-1,ASSAGQGSYNEQF
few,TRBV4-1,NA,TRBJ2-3,ASSQRTTGVGTQY